The 22 T cell receptor beta chains presented below share a single source sample, sequenced in a study of early T cells in non-severe SARS-CoV-2 infection. TCRdb recomputed calls from the 5' RACE reads with MiXCR, one row per CDR3 protein. The table has tens of thousands of distinct CDR3 sequences, over 9.5% seen once; the top ten hold roughly 6%. The sample taken for sequencing was whole blood. All receptors derive from an adult who was a healthcare worker with PCR-confirmed SARS-CoV-2 infection or an uninfected control (not recorded which).

This clonotype appeared many times. The chain combines TRBV2 with TRBJ1-2; the match to TRBD1 covers 7 bases. The CDR3 has 13 residues. Germline V lookup: CDR1 SNHLY, CDR2 FYNNEI. J gave up 4 bases and V 8 bases, and 7 bases lay outside the gene matches. As DNA, the CDR3 is TGTGCCAGCGCTTGGGACAGTTCCTATGGCTACACCTTC. Amino acid sequence: CASAWDSSYGYTF.

This clonotype was seen only a few times. The chain couples TRBV7-3 to TRBJ2-7, with 10 positions matching TRBD1. The CDR3 spans 15 residues. Germline V gene lookup returns CDR1 SGHTA and CDR2 FQGTGA. V dropped 5 bases and J dropped 0; count of bases not matched to a gene: 4. The CDR3 sequence: CASSGGQGSSYEQYF. CDR3 coding DNA: TGTGCCAGCAGCGGGGGACAGGGGAGCTCCTACGAGCAGTACTTC.

Many counts were recorded for this clonotype. CDR3 DNA sequence: TGTGCCAGCAGTTACACCCAGGGGGAGCAGTACTTC. Its translation: CASSYTQGEQYF. V usage is TRBV6-6 and J usage is TRBJ2-7, with D perhaps matching TRBD1 (6 bases). The CDR3 has 12 amino acids. The V and J ends lost 2 bases and 7 bases respectively, with 9 bases between them. CDR1 MNHNY and CDR2 SVGAGI come from the germline V gene (reference sequence).

The sample holds many counts of this clonotype. This chain joins TRBV7-9 and TRBJ2-7; 8 bases are a match to TRBD2. Germline CDR1 is SEHNR and CDR2 is FQNEAQ (reference sequence). Unmatched junction bases numbered 16, after V lost 5 bases and J lost 7 bases. The CDR3 runs to 16 residues. DNA for the CDR3: TGTGCCAGCAGCCCCCCCGGAGCGGGAGATTTGGGTGAGCAGTACTTC. As protein: CASSPPGAGDLGEQYF.

This clonotype was seen more than once but under ten times. CDR3 sequence: CSVHRDFEAFF. In DNA, the CDR3 is TGCAGCGTTCATCGGGACTTTGAAGCTTTCTTT. The chain recombines TRBV29-1 with TRBJ1-1, with a weak D call TRBD1 (5 bases). The CDR3 covers 11 residues. V was trimmed by 5 bases and J by 7 bases, leaving 11 bases between them. From germline, CDR1 is SQVTM and CDR2 ANQGSEA. The whole variable domain, remainder taken from reference TRBV29-1 and TRBJ1-1, is SAVISQKPSRDICQRGTSLTIQCQVDSQVTMMFWYRQQPGQSLTLIATANQGSEATYESGFVIDKFPISRPNLTFSTLTVSNMSPEDSSIYLCSVHRDFEAFFGQGTRLTVV.

The sample holds a few counts of this clonotype. The chain carries TRBV28 and TRBJ2-4, with TRBD1 matching over 7 bases. V shed 4 bases, J shed 11 bases, and the junction held 5 bases outside the gene matches. Per the germline V gene, CDR1 is MDHEN and CDR2 is SYDVKM. The CDR3 consists of 12 residues. The CDR3 bases are TGTGCCAGCAGTTCCCCTGGACAGGTTCAGTACTTC. As protein: CASSSPGQVQYF.

The V gene is TRBV2, the J gene TRBJ2-5; D call uncertain. Germline V gene lookup returns CDR1 SNHLY and CDR2 FYNNEI. The germline V and J ends were trimmed by 5 bases and 1 base, with 11 bases remaining between them. This CDR3 is built from 14 residues. In DNA form, the CDR3 reads TGTGCCAGCAGTCTCCGGAAAGGCCAAGAGACCCAGTACTTC. Its translation: CASSLRKGQETQYF.

The chain carries TRBV10-3 and TRBJ2-7; 7 nucleotides match TRBD1. Germline CDR1 reads ENHRY; CDR2 reads SYGVKD. The trim removed 2 bases at V and 2 bases at J, leaving 3 bases unmatched. The CDR3 runs 14 residues. The CDR3 protein is CAISETGVTYEQYF. The CDR3 DNA sequence: TGTGCCATCAGTGAGACAGGGGTCACCTACGAGCAGTACTTC.

The chain is built from TRBV7-2 and TRBJ2-1, with 9 positions matching TRBD2. CDR1 and CDR2 (germline): SGHTA, FQGNSA. J was trimmed by 6 bases and V by 3 bases; bases with no gene match: 9. The CDR3 spans 16 residues. The CDR3 region has the DNA TGTGCCAGCAGCTTGGGCGAAACTAGCGGGCTCAATGAGCAGTTCTTC. Its protein product is CASSLGETSGLNEQFF.

The chain joins TRBV10-2 to TRBJ2-2; D is unclear. Trimming removed 2 bases from V and 0 bases from J, with 7 bases in between. The CDR3 is 15 residues long. Germline lookup yields CDR1 WSHSY and CDR2 SAAADI. Here the CDR3 DNA reads TGCGCCAGCAGTGAGGGGATTACGAACACCGGGGAGCTGTTTTTT. Translating gives CASSEGITNTGELFF.

In its sample, this clonotype was seen many times. The chain links TRBV5-1 to TRBJ1-2; D is ambiguous. V was trimmed by 2 bases and J by 4 bases, leaving 9 bases between them. CDR1 is SGHRS, CDR2 YFSETQ, per germline. This CDR3 contains 13 residues. CDR3 residues: CASSFEEGYGYTF. Here the CDR3 DNA reads TGCGCCAGCAGCTTTGAGGAAGGCTATGGCTACACCTTC.

This clonotype was seen repeatedly, ten times or more. J is TRBJ2-7 and V is TRBV27, with unresolved D. The V and J ends lost 4 bases and 6 bases respectively, with 7 bases between them. Germline V gene lookup returns CDR1 MNHEY and CDR2 SMNVEV (reference sequence). The CDR3 loop spans 11 amino acids. The CDR3 loop reads CASSSLGEQYF. CDR3 DNA: TGTGCCAGCAGTTCCCTGGGCGAGCAGTACTTC.

This clonotype occurred many times. The J gene is TRBJ1-1, the V gene TRBV28; D remains ambiguous. The CDR3 loop spans 10 amino acids. The germline gives CDR1 MDHEN, CDR2 SYDVKM. The ends were cut back, 6 bases at V and 8 bases at J, with 7 bases in the middle. CDR3 in DNA: TGTGCCAGCAGGCGTAAAGAAGCTTTCTTT. Amino acid sequence: CASRRKEAFF. Full variable domain (outside the CDR3, taken from reference TRBV28 and TRBJ1-1): DVKVTQSSRYLVKRTGEKVFLECVQDMDHENMFWYRQDPGLGLRLIYFSYDVKMKEKGDIPEGYSVSREKKERFSLILESASTNQTSMYLCASRRKEAFFGQGTRLTVV.

This clonotype was counted ten times or more. The chain carries TRBV29-1 and TRBJ2-3, with unresolved D. The V end lost 4 bases, the J end lost 4 bases, and 9 bases lay between the germline ends. CDR3 size: 12 residues. Germline V gene lookup returns CDR1 SQVTM and CDR2 ANQGSEA. CDR3 protein: CSVAYGPDTQYF. The CDR3 nucleotides are TGCAGCGTTGCGTACGGGCCAGATACGCAGTATTTT.

The chain recombines TRBV14 with TRBJ2-1; possibly TRBD1 or TRBD2 for D (5 bases each). Germline V gene data show CDR1 as SGHDN and CDR2 as FVKESK. V was clipped by 1 base and J by 12 bases, with 19 bases between them. The CDR3 length is 15 residues. CDR3 amino acids: CASSQVPGPLAGQFF. The DNA for the CDR3 is TGTGCCAGCAGCCAAGTCCCGGGACCCCTGGCGGGGCAGTTCTTC.

The V gene is TRBV20-1, the J gene TRBJ2-3, with 11 bases aligning to TRBD2. The CDR3 extends over 14 amino acids. CDR1 and CDR2 from the germline V gene are DFQATT and SNEGSKA (reference sequence). J lost 4 bases, V lost 1 base, and 1 base had no gene match. The chain's CDR3 is CSARVAGGPDTQYF. The CDR3 DNA reads TGCAGTGCTAGAGTAGCGGGGGGGCCAGATACGCAGTATTTT.

Ten or more counts support this clonotype. The chain carries TRBV12-3 or TRBV12-4 and TRBJ1-1; D perhaps matches TRBD1 (6 bases). CDR3 length equals 15 residues. Trimming took 3 bases from V and 5 from J, leaving 16 bases between them. Here the CDR3 reads CASSFGGPRVTEAFF. In nucleotides, the CDR3 is TGTGCCAGCAGTTTCGGGGGGCCTAGGGTGACTGAAGCTTTCTTT.

Only a few counts were recorded for this clonotype. The J gene is TRBJ1-2, the V gene TRBV29-1, with 7 positions matching TRBD1. Germline V gene lookup returns CDR1 SQVTM and CDR2 ANQGSEA. There are 14 residues in the CDR3. V lost 1 base to trimming and J lost 5 bases; unmatched junction nucleotides: 7. The CDR3 sequence: CSVEGRDSLYGYTF. CDR3 nucleotides: TGCAGCGTTGAAGGCCGGGACAGTCTTTATGGCTACACCTTC.

CDR3 nucleotides: TGTGCCAGCAGTCAGGGACGGAGTTCAGGGCAGTACTTC. Encoded protein: CASSQGRSSGQYF. J is TRBJ2-7 and V is TRBV12-3 or TRBV12-4; D may be TRBD1 or TRBD2 (5 bases each). Trimming took off 5 bases at V and 9 bases at J, with 17 bases between the two ends. There are 13 residues in the CDR3.

J is TRBJ2-7 and V is TRBV24-1; no definite D call. Germline V gives CDR1 KGHDR, CDR2 SFDVKD. The V end lost 4 bases, the J end lost 0 bases, and 9 bases lay between the germline ends. This CDR3 comprises 14 residues. This chain's CDR3 is CATSESGPSYEQYF. In nucleotides, the CDR3 is TGTGCCACCAGTGAGTCCGGGCCCTCCTACGAGCAGTACTTC.

This clonotype came up a few times. The CDR3 spells CASSFLSGGRRNEQFF. In nucleotides, the CDR3 is TGTGCCAGCAGCTTTCTAAGCGGGGGGAGGAGGAATGAGCAGTTCTTC. This chain connects TRBV7-3 to TRBJ2-1; 9 positions agree with TRBD2. Losses at the gene ends were 3 bases for V and 7 bases for J; bases not matched to a gene: 10. Per the germline V gene, CDR1 is SGHTA and CDR2 is FQGTGA. CDR3 length: 16 residues. The complete variable domain, with remaining parts taken from reference TRBV7-3 and TRBJ2-1, reads GAGVSQTPSNKVTEKGKYVELRCDPISGHTALYWYRQSLGQGPEFLIYFQGTGAADDSGLPNDRFFAVRPEGSVSTLKIQRTERGDSAVYLCASSFLSGGRRNEQFFGPGTRLTVL.

At least ten counts were recorded for this clonotype. This rearrangement joins TRBV20-1 to TRBJ1-1; perhaps TRBD1 as D (5 bases). Trimming stripped 0 bases from V and 0 bases from J, with 8 bases between. The CDR3 runs 14 residues. The V gene's germline CDR1 is DFQATT and CDR2 SNEGSKA (reference sequence). As DNA, the CDR3 is TGCAGTGCTAGAGACAGGGTGGTGAACACTGAAGCTTTCTTT. Its protein product is CSARDRVVNTEAFF.